This T cell receptor beta chain appears in the sequencing data of a study of persistence of HIV-infected CD4 T cells (dated by TCRdb to 2019 to 2021). In the study overall: The median time participants had been on suppressive ART was 7 to 8 years. TCRbeta sequencing assessed the clonality of all cells in each sorted population, while proviral sequencing assessed the clonality of infected cells. Peripheral blood samples of up to about 180 mL were obtained at multiple time points, with the exception of a couple of participants, for whom leukapheresis was performed at a single time point. The study isolated CMV- and HIV-1 Gag-responding CD4+ T cells from ART-treated individuals to examine antigen-driven clonal expansion of HIV-1-infected cells. The TCR cluster analysis across participants included under ten participants for CMV and roughly seven participants for Gag. Anti-CD3/anti-CD28 stimulation activated a higher proportion of cells, with a lower memory fraction, than antigen stimulation. What the work shows at the level of the full study, not this receptor alone: Only a small number of individuals took part in the study, and the range of antigens tested was limited. Antigen-responding cells were enriched for degenerate expanded CDR3beta sequences, which suggests convergent selection of CD4+ responses to CMV and Gag. Bulk TCR analyses could not be restricted to the rare CMV-responding cells that actually carried HIV-1 proviruses. Significantly lower TCRbeta richness was observed in CMV- and Gag-responding cells than in anti-CD3/anti-CD28-responding cells, and higher oligoclonality was observed in CMV-responding cells than in CD3/CD28-stimulated and Gag-responding cells. TCR oligoclonality correlated with proviral oligoclonality within the same sorted populations.

The immunoSEQ hsTCRB assay version 4, run in survey mode, was used to sequence TCRbeta repertoires from genomic DNA. Genomic DNA was diluted to 8 to 10 ng/uL, using up to roughly 1 ug per sample for TCRbeta sequencing. The source study handled its data this way. ImmunoSeq Analyzer 3.0 was used for analysis of TCRbeta data, and diversity was computed on productive nucleotide rearrangements. Lower-bound TCR diversity was estimated with the improved Chao index, and clonality with the Gini coefficient using the Immunarch R package. Different nucleotide rearrangements encoding the same CDR3beta amino acid sequence were treated as distinct clonotypes. Differential abundance analysis found TCRbeta sequences that were significantly enriched in antigen-responding cells compared with anti-CD3/anti-CD28-activated cells. Using predicted peptide-MHC specificity as the basis, GLIPH2 grouped TCRs into clusters, both for each participant individually and for the merged data sets that combined participants. As stored in TCRdb, this immuneACCESS dataset retains in-frame rearrangements with V and J assigned. A fraction of the clones does not appear; measured against another copy, unresolved V genes explain less than half of the discrepancy, and the remainder lacks a known reason. Clonal size and the V and J genes are those of that table, whereas D and trimming came from the DNA. The sample profile shows approximately 45,000 clones; about 87% of them were found once. Roughly 0.44% of the sample is in the top ten clones.

Concerning this clone itself: What this receptor recognizes is not known. No much larger clonotype is one base removed from it; base qualities were not supplied.

The label giving this sample's treatment or condition can be read as: suppressive antiretroviral therapy. As a nonspecific positive control representing the CD4+ T cell repertoire, the cells were stimulated with anti-CD3/anti-CD28 magnetic beads. Responding CD4+ T cells were sorted by upregulation of both CD40 ligand and CD69. Participants were HIV-1-infected adults who started suppressive ART during chronic infection. Participants had undetectable plasma HIV-1 RNA below 50 copies/mL for at least 4 years. To be included, participants needed a CD4+ T cell count above 400 cells/uL and a positive CMV serology. Before stimulation, PBMCs were isolated using density centrifugation and then depleted of CD8+ T cells. For approximately 19 hours, the CD8-depleted PBMCs were stimulated with anti-CD28/CD49d costimulation, a CD40-blocking antibody, and enfuvirtide to prevent new infections. Cell sorting was performed on a Beckman Coulter MoFlo Legacy or XDP sorter, and dead cells were excluded with propidium iodide. The QIAamp DNA Mini Kit was used for genomic DNA extraction from samples above one million cells, and the Quick-DNA Microprep Kit was used otherwise.

In the germline V gene, CDR1 corresponds to MNHEY and CDR2 to SVGAGI. V gives up 9 bases and J gives up 4 bases, and the segment between their germline ends measures 12 bases. Counted from cysteine to phenylalanine, this CDR3 has 12 amino acids. Only the CDR3 portion is preserved as DNA: 36 bases, with reading frame beginning at the first base. Sequenced material: CD4+ T cells sorted from PBMCs after approximately 18-hour stimulation, taken from a patient who received antiretroviral therapy. Reading the label with the study, this specimen's cell subset or site is: CD40L+CD69+ CD4 T cells responding to anti-CD3/anti-CD28 beads, representing the overall repertoire. The receptor chain draws on TRBV6-5 and TRBJ1-2; no D gene can be assigned with confidence. The sequence derives from an adult woman with HIV who was CMV-seropositive. CDR3 region: CASARAPYGYTF. The DNA sequence follows: TGTGCCAGTGCCCGGGCTCCCTATGGCTACACCTTC.